Presented here are 20 T cell receptor beta chains from one specimen sequenced in a study of somatic mutations in cytotoxic T cells in rheumatoid arthritis. TCRdb keeps only in-frame clones here, not all; method: immunoSEQ multiplex PCR. The table shows tens of thousands of clones, with 78% occurring only once. The sample comprised CD8+ T cells sorted from blood. Receptors were obtained from an adult with rheumatoid arthritis.

The chain employs TRBV4-1 and TRBJ2-7, with D possibly TRBD2 on 6 matching bases. V shed 0 bases and J shed 3 bases, with 12 bases lying between them. Germline V gene data show CDR1 as MGHRA and CDR2 as YSYEKL. The CDR3 is 15 residues long. DNA for the CDR3: TGCGCCAGCAGCCAAGATGGAGACGGGGGCTACGAGCAGTACTTC. Translating it yields CASSQDGDGGYEQYF.

This clone was seen a handful of times. V usage is TRBV6-4 and J usage is TRBJ2-3; no definite D call. The germline gives CDR1 MRHNA, CDR2 SNTAGT. The V and J ends lost 2 bases and 1 base respectively, with 7 bases between them. The CDR3 contains 14 residues. As DNA, the CDR3 is TGTGCCAGCAGTGACGGCGGTGGCACAGATACGCAGTATTTT. This codes for CASSDGGGTDTQYF.

CDR3 DNA sequence: TGTGCCAGCAGTGAAGGGCCCAACACTGAAGCTTTCTTT. It codes for CASSEGPNTEAFF. The chain employs TRBV6-1 and TRBJ1-1; no clear D gene. This CDR3 has 13 amino acids. Germline V gene lookup returns CDR1 MNHNS and CDR2 SASEGT. Trimming left V 1 base short and J 2 bases short, with 5 bases between.

A remark on this clone: Germline is not matched at one junction end, which may reflect a read error. V and J are TRBV2 and TRBJ2-7; 7 bases are shared with TRBD1. CDR3 length: 13 amino acids. Per germline, CDR1 SNHLY and CDR2 FYNNEI. CDR3 in amino acids: CASSGTAIYERYF. CDR3 DNA: TGTGCCAGCAGCGGGACAGCAATCTACGAGCGGTACTTC.

This clone was detected a few times. The chain recombines TRBV2 with TRBJ2-1; D is perhaps TRBD1 (6 bases). Trimming left V 5 bases short and J 15 bases short, with 20 bases between. From germline, CDR1 is SNHLY and CDR2 FYNNEI. This CDR3 has 13 residues. This CDR3 is CASSLLGVQGPFF. The CDR3 DNA reads TGTGCCAGCAGTTTATTGGGTGTGCAGGGGCCGTTCTTC.

The chain links TRBV4-1 to TRBJ2-1, with TRBD1 matching 8 bases. The CDR3 has 16 residues. The V gene's germline CDR1 is MGHRA and CDR2 YSYEKL. J lost 8 bases, V lost 1 base, and 10 bases had no gene match. This CDR3 reads CASSQVGGRGLHEQFF. In DNA, the CDR3 is TGCGCCAGCAGCCAAGTAGGCGGCAGGGGGCTGCATGAGCAGTTCTTC.

This clone appeared a single time. This rearrangement joins TRBV4-2 to TRBJ2-3; 8 bases align to TRBD2. The J segment lost 3 bases and the V segment lost 4 bases, leaving 12 bases of the junction unmatched. Germline CDR1 is LGHNA and CDR2 is YNFKEQ. The CDR3 consists of 17 residues. The CDR3 DNA is TGTGCCAGCAGCCCCAGGGGTCCGGGGGGGCCTACAGATACGCAGTATTTT. It yields the protein CASSPRGPGGPTDTQYF.

This clone has just one count. The chain carries TRBV7-8 and TRBJ1-5; D call uncertain. The CDR3 covers 16 residues. Per the germline V gene, CDR1 is SGHVS and CDR2 is FQNEAQ. V was pared by 4 bases and J by 0 bases, with 13 bases between. This CDR3 reads CASSWEAFSSNQPQHF. The DNA of the CDR3 is TGTGCCAGCAGCTGGGAGGCTTTCAGTAGCAATCAGCCCCAGCATTTT.

The chain joins TRBV15 to TRBJ1-5; D gene unclear. The V end lost 1 base, the J end lost 8 bases, and 12 bases lay between the germline ends. The CDR3 totals 14 residues. Germline V lookup: CDR1 LNHNV, CDR2 YYDKDF (reference sequence). The CDR3, as DNA: TGTGCCACCAGCAGAGCGGAGGGCCGGGAGCCCCAGCATTTT. It encodes CATSRAEGREPQHF.

The V and J genes are TRBV2 and TRBJ1-2; tentatively, D is TRBD1 (5 bases). The germline gives CDR1 SNHLY, CDR2 FYNNEI. Trimming stripped 6 bases from V and 1 base from J, with 12 bases between. The CDR3 has 14 amino acids. The CDR3 coding sequence is TGTGCCAGCAGGGACAACTCTTTTAACTATGGCTACACCTTC. This gives the protein CASRDNSFNYGYTF.

This CDR3 is CASSQDPGVGGELFF. CDR3 coding DNA: TGCGCCAGCAGCCAAGATCCAGGGGTTGGCGGGGAGCTGTTTTTT. The chain carries TRBV4-1 and TRBJ2-2; tentative D call: TRBD1 (6 bases). The CDR3 is 15 residues long. Trimming pared 0 bases from V and 7 bases from J, leaving 12 bases between. Germline V CDR1 and CDR2: MGHRA, YSYEKL.

This clone was counted only a few times. This chain uses TRBV2 with TRBJ1-2; 7 bases match TRBD1. This CDR3 comprises 15 residues. V shed 1 base, J shed 1 base, and the junction held 3 bases outside the gene matches. Germline V lookup: CDR1 SNHLY, CDR2 FYNNEI. As DNA, the CDR3 is TGTGCCAGCAGTGAAGTAGGGGGCTATAACTATGGCTACACCTTC. Its protein product is CASSEVGGYNYGYTF.

In its sample, this clone was seen once. The chain uses TRBV6-6 and TRBJ2-7; D ambiguous. This CDR3 has 12 amino acids. CDR1 is MNHNY and CDR2 is SVGAGI in the germline V gene (reference sequence). V was clipped by 1 base and J by 5 bases, with 6 bases between them. The CDR3 coding sequence is TGTGCCAGCAGTTACTTGGGGAACGAGCAGTACTTC. It translates to CASSYLGNEQYF.

This chain connects TRBV6-4 to TRBJ1-5; perhaps TRBD1 as D (5 bases). The ends were cut back, 6 bases at V and 0 bases at J, with 6 bases in the middle. CDR1 MRHNA and CDR2 SNTAGT come from the germline V gene. CDR3 size: 13 residues. CDR3 DNA: TGTGCCAGCAGGGGGGTTAGCAATCAGCCCCAGCATTTT. Its translation is CASRGVSNQPQHF.

The rearrangement uses TRBV30 and TRBJ2-1, with 8 bases that match TRBD2. This CDR3 contains 12 residues. Germline lookup yields CDR1 GTSNPN and CDR2 SVGIG (reference sequence). The V gene end was trimmed by 3 bases and the J gene end by 10 bases; junction bases not matched to a gene: 5. In nucleotides, the CDR3 is TGTGCCTGGAGCCGGGGGGGGCACGAGCAGTTCTTC. It encodes CAWSRGGHEQFF.

This clone was found once. This chain uses TRBV15 with TRBJ1-1; the match to TRBD1 covers 7 bases. The J segment lost 3 bases and the V segment lost 5 bases, leaving 9 bases of the junction unmatched. Looked up from germline, CDR1 is LNHNV and CDR2 is YYDKDF (reference sequence). The CDR3 is 15 amino acids. The DNA of the CDR3 is TGTGCCACCAGCGGGGGTAGGGGGCCTTACACTGAAGCTTTCTTT. It is translated as CATSGGRGPYTEAFF.

The chain joins TRBV4-1 to TRBJ2-3; TRBD1 aligns across 8 bases. Trimming took 11 bases from V and 6 from J; bases not matched to a gene: 10. Germline V CDR1 and CDR2: MGHRA, YSYEKL. There are 13 residues in the CDR3. DNA for the CDR3: TGCGCCGGCGGGACAGGCCCTTTCGATACGCAGTATTTT. This gives the protein CAGGTGPFDTQYF.

CDR3 sequence: CASSAVASYEQYF. The CDR3 nucleotides are TGTGCCAGCAGCGCAGTGGCCTCCTACGAGCAGTACTTC. The chain is built from TRBV5-6 and TRBJ2-7; no clear D. Germline values: CDR1 SGHDT, CDR2 YYEEEE. The CDR3 length is 13 residues. Trimming pared 4 bases from V and 0 bases from J, leaving 8 bases between.

The chain employs TRBV6-5 and TRBJ2-1; the match to TRBD1 covers 9 bases. The V and J ends lost 0 bases and 3 bases, in that order; junction bases with no gene match: 3. The CDR3 consists of 16 residues. CDR1 is MNHEY, CDR2 SVGAGI, per germline. The CDR3 spells CASSYSRDRVYNEQFF. The CDR3 DNA reads as TGTGCCAGCAGTTACTCCCGGGACAGGGTCTACAATGAGCAGTTCTTC.

The chain links TRBV14 to TRBJ1-2; 7 positions agree with TRBD1. The CDR3 runs 15 residues. CDR1 and CDR2 from the germline V gene are SGHDN and FVKESK. After removal of 3 bases from V and 5 bases from J, the junction contained 9 bases not matched to a gene. The CDR3 sequence: CASSHRDSYPYGYTF. For the CDR3, the DNA is TGTGCCAGCAGCCACCGGGACAGCTACCCGTATGGCTACACCTTC.